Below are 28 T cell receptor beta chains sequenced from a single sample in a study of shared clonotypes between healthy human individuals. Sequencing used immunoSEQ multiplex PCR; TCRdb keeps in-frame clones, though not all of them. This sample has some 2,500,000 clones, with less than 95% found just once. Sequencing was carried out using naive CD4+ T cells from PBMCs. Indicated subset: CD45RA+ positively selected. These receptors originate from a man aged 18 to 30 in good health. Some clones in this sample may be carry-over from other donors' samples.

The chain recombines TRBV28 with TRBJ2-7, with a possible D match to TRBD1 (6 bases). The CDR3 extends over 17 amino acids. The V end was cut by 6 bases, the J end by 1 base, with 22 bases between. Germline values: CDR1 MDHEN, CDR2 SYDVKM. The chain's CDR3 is CASSPHRAGTRSYEQYF. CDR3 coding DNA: TGTGCCAGCAGCCCGCACCGCGCCGGGACAAGGTCCTACGAGCAGTACTTC.

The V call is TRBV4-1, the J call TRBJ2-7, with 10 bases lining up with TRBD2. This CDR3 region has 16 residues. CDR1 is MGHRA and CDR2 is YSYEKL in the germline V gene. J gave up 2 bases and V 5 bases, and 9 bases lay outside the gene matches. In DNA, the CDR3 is TGCGCCAGCAGCACGACGACTAGCGGGCCGGCCTACGAGCAGTACTTC. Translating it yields CASSTTTSGPAYEQYF.

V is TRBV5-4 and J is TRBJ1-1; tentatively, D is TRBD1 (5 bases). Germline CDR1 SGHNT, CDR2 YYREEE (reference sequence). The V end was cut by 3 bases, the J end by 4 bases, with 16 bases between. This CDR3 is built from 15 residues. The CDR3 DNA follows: TGTGCCAGCAGCTCGATGGCGGGGCGAGGCACTGAAGCTTTCTTT. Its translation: CASSSMAGRGTEAFF.

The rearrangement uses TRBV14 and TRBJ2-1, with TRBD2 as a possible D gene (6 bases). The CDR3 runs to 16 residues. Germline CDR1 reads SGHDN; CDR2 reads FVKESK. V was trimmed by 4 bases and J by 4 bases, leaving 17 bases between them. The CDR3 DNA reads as TGTGCCAGCAGCCGACCGGGCGGGACCCTATACAATGAGCAGTTCTTC. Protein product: CASSRPGGTLYNEQFF.

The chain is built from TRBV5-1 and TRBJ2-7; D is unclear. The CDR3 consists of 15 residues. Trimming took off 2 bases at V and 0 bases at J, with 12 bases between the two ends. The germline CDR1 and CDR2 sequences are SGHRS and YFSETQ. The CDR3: CASSFSLGSSYEQYF. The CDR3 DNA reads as TGCGCCAGCAGCTTTTCCCTCGGCAGCTCCTACGAGCAGTACTTC.

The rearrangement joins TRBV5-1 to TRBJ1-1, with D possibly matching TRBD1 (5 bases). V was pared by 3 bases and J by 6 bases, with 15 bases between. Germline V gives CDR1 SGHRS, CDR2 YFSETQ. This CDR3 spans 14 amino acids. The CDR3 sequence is CASSSGPLVAEAFF. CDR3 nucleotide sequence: TGCGCCAGCAGCTCGGGACCCTTGGTGGCTGAAGCTTTCTTT.

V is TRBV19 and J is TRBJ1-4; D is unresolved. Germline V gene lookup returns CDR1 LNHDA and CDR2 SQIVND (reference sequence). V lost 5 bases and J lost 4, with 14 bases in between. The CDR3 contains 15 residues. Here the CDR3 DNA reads TGTGCCAGTAGTCCCGATCGCTGGGTTAATGAAAAACTGTTTTTT. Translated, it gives CASSPDRWVNEKLFF.

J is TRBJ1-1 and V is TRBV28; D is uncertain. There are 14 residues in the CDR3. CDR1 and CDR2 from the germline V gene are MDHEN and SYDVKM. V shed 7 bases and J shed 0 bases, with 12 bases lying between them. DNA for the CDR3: TGTGCCAGCACGACGGGCAGCATGAACACTGAAGCTTTCTTT. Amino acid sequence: CASTTGSMNTEAFF.

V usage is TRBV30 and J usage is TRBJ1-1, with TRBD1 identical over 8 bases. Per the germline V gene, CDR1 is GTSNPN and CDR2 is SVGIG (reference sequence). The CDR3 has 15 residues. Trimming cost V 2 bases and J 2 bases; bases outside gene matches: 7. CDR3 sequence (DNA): TGTGCCTGGAGTACCCTCGGACAGGGAAACACTGAAGCTTTCTTT. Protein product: CAWSTLGQGNTEAFF. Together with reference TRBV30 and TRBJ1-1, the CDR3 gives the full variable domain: SQTIHQWPATLVQPVGSPLSLECTVEGTSNPNLYWYRQAAGRGLQLLFYSVGIGQISSEVPQNLSASRPQDRQFILSSKKLLLSDSGFYLCAWSTLGQGNTEAFFGQGTRLTVV.

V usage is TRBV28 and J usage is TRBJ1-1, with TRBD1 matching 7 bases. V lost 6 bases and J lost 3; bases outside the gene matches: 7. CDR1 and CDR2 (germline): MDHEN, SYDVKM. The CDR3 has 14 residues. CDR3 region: CASSPITGDTEAFF. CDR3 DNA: TGTGCCAGCAGCCCGATCACAGGGGACACTGAAGCTTTCTTT.

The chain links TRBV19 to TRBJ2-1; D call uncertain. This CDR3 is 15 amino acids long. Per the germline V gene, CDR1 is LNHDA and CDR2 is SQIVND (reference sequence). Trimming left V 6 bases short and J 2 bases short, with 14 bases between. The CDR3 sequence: CASRTVGSTYNEQFF. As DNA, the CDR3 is TGTGCCAGTAGGACTGTCGGCAGTACCTACAATGAGCAGTTCTTC.

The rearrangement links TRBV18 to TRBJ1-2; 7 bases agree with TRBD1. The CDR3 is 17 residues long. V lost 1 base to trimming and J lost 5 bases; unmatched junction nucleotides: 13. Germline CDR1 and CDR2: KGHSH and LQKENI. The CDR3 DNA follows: TGTGCCAGCTCACCACGGCAAGGGGGCGATCCTGATTATGGCTACACCTTC. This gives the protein CASSPRQGGDPDYGYTF.

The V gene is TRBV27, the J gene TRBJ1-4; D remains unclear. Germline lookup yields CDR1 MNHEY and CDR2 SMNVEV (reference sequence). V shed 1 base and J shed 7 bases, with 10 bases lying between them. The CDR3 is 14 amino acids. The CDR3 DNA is TGTGCCAGCAGTTTATATCGGCGGGGTGAAAAACTGTTTTTT. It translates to CASSLYRRGEKLFF.

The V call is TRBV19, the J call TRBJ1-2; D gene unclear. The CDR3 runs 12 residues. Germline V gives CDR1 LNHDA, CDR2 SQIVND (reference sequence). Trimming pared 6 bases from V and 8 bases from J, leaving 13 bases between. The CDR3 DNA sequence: TGTGCCAGTAGGGCCGTGCGGGAAGGCTACACCTTC. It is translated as CASRAVREGYTF.

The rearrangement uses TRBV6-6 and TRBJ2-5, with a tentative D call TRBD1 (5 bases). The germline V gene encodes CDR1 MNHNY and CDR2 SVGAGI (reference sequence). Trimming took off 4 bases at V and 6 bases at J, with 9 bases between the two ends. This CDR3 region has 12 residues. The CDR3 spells CASSLTVQTQYF. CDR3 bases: TGTGCCAGCAGTTTGACAGTACAGACCCAGTACTTC.

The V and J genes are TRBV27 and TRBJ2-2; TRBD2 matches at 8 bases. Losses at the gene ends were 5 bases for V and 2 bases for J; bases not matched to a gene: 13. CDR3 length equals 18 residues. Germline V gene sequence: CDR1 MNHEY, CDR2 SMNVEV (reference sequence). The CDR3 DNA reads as TGTGCCAGCAGTATCCCATTAACTAGCGGAAAAAACACCGGGGAGCTGTTTTTT. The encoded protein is CASSIPLTSGKNTGELFF.

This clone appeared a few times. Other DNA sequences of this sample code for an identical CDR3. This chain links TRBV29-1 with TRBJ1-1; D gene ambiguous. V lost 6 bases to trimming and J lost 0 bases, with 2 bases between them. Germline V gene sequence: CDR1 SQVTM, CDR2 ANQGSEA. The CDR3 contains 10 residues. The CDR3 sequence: CSVLNTEAFF. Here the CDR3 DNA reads TGCAGCGTACTGAACACTGAAGCTTTCTTT.

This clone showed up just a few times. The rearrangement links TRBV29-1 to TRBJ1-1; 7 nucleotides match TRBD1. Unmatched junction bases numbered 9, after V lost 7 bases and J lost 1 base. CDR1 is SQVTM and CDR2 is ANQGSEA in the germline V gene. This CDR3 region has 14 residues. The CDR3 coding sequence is TGCAGCGCAACAATCGGGACAGCGAACACTGAAGCTTTCTTT. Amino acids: CSATIGTANTEAFF.

This CDR3 is CASSLGPGFPYEQYF. CDR3 in DNA: TGTGCCAGCAGCTTGGGGCCAGGGTTTCCCTACGAGCAGTACTTC. V is TRBV5-8 and J is TRBJ2-7; D is perhaps TRBD1 (5 bases). The V end lost 0 bases, the J end lost 2 bases, and 12 bases lay between the germline ends. This CDR3 has 15 residues. CDR1 SGHTS and CDR2 YDEGEE come from the germline V gene.

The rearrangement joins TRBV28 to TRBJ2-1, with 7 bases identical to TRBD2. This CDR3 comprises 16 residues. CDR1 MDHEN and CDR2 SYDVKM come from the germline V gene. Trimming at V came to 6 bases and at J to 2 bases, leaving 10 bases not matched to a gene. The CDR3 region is CASSPPGLAAYNEQFF. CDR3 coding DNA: TGTGCCAGCAGCCCCCCGGGGCTAGCGGCCTACAATGAGCAGTTCTTC.

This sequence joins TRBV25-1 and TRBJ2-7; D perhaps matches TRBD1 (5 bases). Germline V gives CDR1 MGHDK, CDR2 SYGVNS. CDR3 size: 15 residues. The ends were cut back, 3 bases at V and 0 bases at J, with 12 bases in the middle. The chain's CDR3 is CASSEQGRSSYEQYF. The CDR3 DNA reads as TGTGCCAGCAGTGAGCAGGGCAGGTCCTCCTACGAGCAGTACTTC.

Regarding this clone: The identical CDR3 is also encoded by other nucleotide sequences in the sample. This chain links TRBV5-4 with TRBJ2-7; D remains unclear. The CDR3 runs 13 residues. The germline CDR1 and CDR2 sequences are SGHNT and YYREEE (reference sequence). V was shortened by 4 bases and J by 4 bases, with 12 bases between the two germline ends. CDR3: CASSPHSGYEQYF. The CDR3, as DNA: TGTGCCAGCAGCCCCCACTCCGGGTACGAGCAGTACTTC.

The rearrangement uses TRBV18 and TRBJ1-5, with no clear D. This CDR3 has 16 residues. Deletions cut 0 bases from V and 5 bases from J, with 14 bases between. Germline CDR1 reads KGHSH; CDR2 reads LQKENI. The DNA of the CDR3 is TGTGCCAGCTCACCACCGGCGGCAGATCGACATCAGCCCCAGCATTTT. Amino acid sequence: CASSPPAADRHQPQHF.

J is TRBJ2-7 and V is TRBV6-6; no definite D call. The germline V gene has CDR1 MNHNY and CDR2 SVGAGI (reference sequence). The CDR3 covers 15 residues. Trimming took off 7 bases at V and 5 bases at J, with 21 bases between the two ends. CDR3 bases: TGTGCCAGCAATCTTCATAACCCCTCTACCGACGAGCAGTACTTC. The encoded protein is CASNLHNPSTDEQYF.

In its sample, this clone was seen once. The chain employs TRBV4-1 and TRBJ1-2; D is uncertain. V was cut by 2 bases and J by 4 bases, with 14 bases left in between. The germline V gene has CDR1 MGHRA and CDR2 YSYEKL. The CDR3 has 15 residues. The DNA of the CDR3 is TGCGCCAGCAGCCAATCCGGGCGGGGTTTCTATGGCTACACCTTC. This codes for CASSQSGRGFYGYTF.

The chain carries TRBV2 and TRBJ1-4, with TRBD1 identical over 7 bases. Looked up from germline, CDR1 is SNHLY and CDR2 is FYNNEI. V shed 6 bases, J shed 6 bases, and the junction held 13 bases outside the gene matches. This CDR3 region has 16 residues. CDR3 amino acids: CASSPLEGAAYEKLFF. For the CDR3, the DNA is TGTGCCAGCAGCCCACTGGAGGGGGCAGCTTATGAAAAACTGTTTTTT.

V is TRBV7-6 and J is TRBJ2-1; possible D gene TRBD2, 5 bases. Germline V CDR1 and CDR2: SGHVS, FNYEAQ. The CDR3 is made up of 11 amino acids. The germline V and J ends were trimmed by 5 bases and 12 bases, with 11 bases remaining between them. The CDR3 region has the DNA TGTGCCAGCAGCCAAGGGAGTGGGCAGTTCTTC. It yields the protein CASSQGSGQFF.

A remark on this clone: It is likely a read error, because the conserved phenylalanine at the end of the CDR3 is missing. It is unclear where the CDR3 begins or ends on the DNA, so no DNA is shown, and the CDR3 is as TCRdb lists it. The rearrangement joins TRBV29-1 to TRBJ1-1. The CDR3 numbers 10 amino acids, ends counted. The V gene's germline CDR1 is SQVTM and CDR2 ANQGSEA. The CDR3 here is CSVGDLLRDL.